There are many counts of the clone carrying this T cell receptor (beta chain). CDR1 and CDR2 from the germline V gene are MDHEN and SYDVKM. This CDR3 is 13 amino acids long. The J segment lost 8 bases and the V segment lost 8 bases, leaving 9 bases of the junction unmatched. Using immunoSEQ multiplex PCR, the repertoire was profiled, and TCRdb retains in-frame clones only, with some absent. The repertoire holds 100,000 to 120,000 clones, with approximately 67% as singletons. The record originates from a study of blood T cell repertoires in COVID-19. Across the study: Italy, Spain and the United States were the sources of the convalescent and acute COVID-19 samples.

This receptor was identified in a woman aged 60-75 years with acute or convalescent COVID-19. The chain uses TRBV28 and TRBJ2-1; 7 nucleotides line up with TRBD2. Sequencing was performed on peripheral blood. CDR3 protein: CASLRPGGHEQFF. In DNA form, the CDR3 reads TGTGCCAGCCTCAGGCCGGGGGGACATGAGCAGTTCTTC.